This T cell receptor (beta chain) was retrieved from a study of blood T cell repertoires in COVID-19. Overall study context: The study drew acute and convalescent COVID-19 samples from the United States, Italy and Spain. In each case, the material was cDNA or gDNA derived from T cells, B-cell-depleted T cells, or PBMCs.

Patients from Seattle were sampled longitudinally, starting during active infection. J gave up 3 bases and V 5 bases, and 2 bases lay outside the gene matches. This CDR3 is 13 amino acids long. Looked up from germline, CDR1 is SGHDN and CDR2 is FVKESK. Original methodology: How many nucleated cells were present was estimated from reference gene primer amplification. Some clones are missing from TCRdb's copy, which holds only in-frame ones; the method was immunoSEQ multiplex PCR. The V and J calls and clone size come from that table; D and trimming were worked out from the DNA. The data contain roughly 70,000 clones, about 90% of them singletons.

This receptor was taken from a man in his forties or fifties with COVID-19, enrolled during active disease. The sequenced material came from peripheral blood. V gene TRBV14 combines with J gene TRBJ1-1; 8 bases are a match to TRBD1. CDR3 region: CASSLDRDTEAFF. The CDR3 bases are TGTGCCAGCAGCTTGGACAGGGACACTGAAGCTTTCTTT.